Sequencing of this T cell receptor (beta chain) was carried out in a study of CD8 T cells in Susac syndrome. Germline assignment: CDR1 SGHDT and CDR2 YYEEEE. Deletions cut 6 bases from V and 5 bases from J, with 12 bases between. The CDR3 totals 12 residues. An amount of RNA that ranged from roughly 0.5 to 1 ug was reverse transcribed with random hexamers. TCRdb itself ran the immunoSEQ multiplex PCR reads through MiXCR, one entry per CDR3 protein. The data hold a few hundred thousand distinct CDR3 sequences, with more than 75% observed a single time. CD8+ and CD4+ T cells from blood underwent TCR beta sequencing, which was carried out in a high-throughput format.

This receptor was obtained from a human donor with multiple sclerosis. V and J are TRBV5-6 and TRBJ2-7; D is tentatively TRBD1 or TRBD2 (5 bases each). The sample comprised CD8+ T cells from PBMCs. This CDR3 reads CASTGTQDEQYF. CDR3 DNA: TGTGCCAGCACGGGGACCCAGGACGAGCAGTACTTC. Looking up the rest from reference TRBV5-6 and TRBJ2-7 gives the full variable domain: DAGVTQSPTHLIKTRGQQVTLRCSPKSGHDTVSWYQQALGQGPQFIFQYYEEEERQRGNFPDRFSGHQFPNYSSELNVNALLLGDSALYLCASTGTQDEQYFGPGTRLTVT.